The T cell receptor beta chain described here comes from a study of human T cells and chemical hapten exposure. V lost 1 base and J lost 3, with 10 bases in between. The CDR3 totals 14 residues. Per germline, CDR1 SGHTA and CDR2 FQGNSA. Documented time point: patch test 3, about 24 weeks after DPC sensitization. Treatment: therapeutic diphenylcyclopropenone sensitization with weekly scalp DPC. Investigators collected blood before applying each patch test. This clonotype came up many times. Antigen: not known. General observations from the study: Controls formed significantly fewer large CDR3 similarity clusters than expanded TCRs did. Donors in the study had alopecia, meaning their immune response may differ from healthy people's. The study found that DPC sensitization did not change TCRs above 1 in 1000 frequency.

A single record per CDR3 protein comes from TCRdb applying MiXCR to the RACE reads. Here the sample spans 99,000 or so distinct CDR3 sequences, less than 40% being singletons. The chain recombines TRBV7-2 with TRBJ2-7; D call uncertain. This TCR was sampled from a man aged 40-55 years with alopecia areata. Some clones in this sample may be carry-over from other donors' samples. The source was whole blood, collected in connection with sensitization to the hapten diphenylcyclopropenone (DPC). The CDR3 DNA reads as TGTGCCAGCAGCTTAGTCTCAGGTTACTACGAGCAGTACTTC. Translation gives CASSLVSGYYEQYF.